The clone carrying this TCR beta chain showed up just a few times. Its antigen remains unidentified. CDR3 length: 18 residues. V trimming: 7 bases; J trimming: 0 bases; junction bases outside the gene matches: 12. CDR1 SGHTA and CDR2 FQGNSA come from the germline V gene. Only in-frame clones appear in the TCRdb table, and some are missing; sequencing was by immunoSEQ multiplex PCR. The data contain approximately 19,000 clones, approximately 85% of them singletons. The sample comes from a study of a mutant IDH1 vaccine in newly diagnosed glioma. The wider study: Treated patients were around 60% male, roughly 38% female, mean age about 43 years. The earlier regimen, radiotherapy, temozolomide, or both, was most often both. The study, taken as a whole, reports: Detectable vaccine-induced immune responses arose in approximately 93% of patients.

Time point noted: baseline, week 1 (first vaccination visit). This sample's treatment: pre-vaccination baseline after standard-of-care therapy. Each astrocytoma in the donors was new, WHO grade 3 or 4, IDH1-mutant and ATRX-lost. The sequence came from a man aged 35-49 years with glioma. The V and J genes are TRBV7-2 and TRBJ2-1; 10 nucleotides match TRBD2. Sequencing used PBMCs, obtained from a glioma patient treated with radiotherapy, temozolomide or both. CDR3 in DNA: TGTGCCAGCATCTCCTTCCCCAGCGGGAGGGGCTCCTACAATGAGCAGTTCTTC. It yields the protein CASISFPSGRGSYNEQFF.